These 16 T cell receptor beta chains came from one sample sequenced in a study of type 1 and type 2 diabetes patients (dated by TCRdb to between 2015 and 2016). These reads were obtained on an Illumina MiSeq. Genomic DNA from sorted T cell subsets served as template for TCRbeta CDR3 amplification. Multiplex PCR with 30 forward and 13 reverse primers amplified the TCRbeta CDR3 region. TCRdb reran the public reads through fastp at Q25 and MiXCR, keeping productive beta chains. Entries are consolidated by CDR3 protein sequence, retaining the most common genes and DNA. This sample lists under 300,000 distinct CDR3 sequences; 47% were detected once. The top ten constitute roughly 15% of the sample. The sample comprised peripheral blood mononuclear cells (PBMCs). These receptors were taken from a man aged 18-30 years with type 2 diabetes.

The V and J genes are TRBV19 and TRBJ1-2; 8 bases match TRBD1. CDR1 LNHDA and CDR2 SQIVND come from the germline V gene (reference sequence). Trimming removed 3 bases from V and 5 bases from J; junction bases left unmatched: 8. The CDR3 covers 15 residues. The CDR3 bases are TGTGCCAGTAGTATCCCCGGGACAGGCACTTATGGCTACACCTTC. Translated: CASSIPGTGTYGYTF.

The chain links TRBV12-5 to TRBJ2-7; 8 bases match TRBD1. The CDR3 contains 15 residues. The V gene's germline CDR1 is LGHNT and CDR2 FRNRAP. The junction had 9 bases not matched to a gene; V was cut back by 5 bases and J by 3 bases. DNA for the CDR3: TGTGCTAGTGGTCCCCGACAGGGGTTAGGCTACGAGCAGTACTTC. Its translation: CASGPRQGLGYEQYF.

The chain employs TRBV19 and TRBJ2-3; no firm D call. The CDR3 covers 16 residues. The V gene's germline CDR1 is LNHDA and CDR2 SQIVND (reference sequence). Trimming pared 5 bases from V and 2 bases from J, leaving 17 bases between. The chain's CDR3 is CASSPIDLPVTDTQYF. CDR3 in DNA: TGTGCCAGTAGTCCGATAGACCTGCCTGTCACAGATACGCAGTATTTT.

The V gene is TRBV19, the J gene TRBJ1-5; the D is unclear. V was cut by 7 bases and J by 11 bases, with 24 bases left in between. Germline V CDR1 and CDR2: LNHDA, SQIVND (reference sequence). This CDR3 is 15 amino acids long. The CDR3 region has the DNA TGTGCCAGTACCCCACCCCTTGGAAGGGAAGTAGCCCAGCATTTT. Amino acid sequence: CASTPPLGREVAQHF.

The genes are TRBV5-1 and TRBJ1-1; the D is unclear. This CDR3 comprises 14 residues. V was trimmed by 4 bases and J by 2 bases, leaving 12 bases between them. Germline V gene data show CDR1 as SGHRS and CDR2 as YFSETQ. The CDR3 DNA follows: TGCGCCAGCAGCCCTCCAACTCCCAACACTGAAGCTTTCTTT. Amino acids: CASSPPTPNTEAFF.

The CDR3 reads CASSPGRQGGGTQYF. CDR3 nucleotide sequence: TGTGCCAGCAGCCCGGGGCGACAGGGGGGCGGGACCCAGTACTTC. The chain carries TRBV7-8 and TRBJ2-5, with 9 nucleotides matching TRBD1. The CDR3 loop spans 15 amino acids. Germline CDR1 SGHVS, CDR2 FQNEAQ. J gave up 7 bases and V 5 bases, and 11 bases lay outside the gene matches.

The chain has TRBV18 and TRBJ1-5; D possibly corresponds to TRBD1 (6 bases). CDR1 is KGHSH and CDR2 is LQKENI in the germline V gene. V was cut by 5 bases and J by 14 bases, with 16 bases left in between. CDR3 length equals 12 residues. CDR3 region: CASSGGGDEKHF. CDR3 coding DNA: TGTGCCAGCTCAGGGGGGGGCGACGAGAAGCATTTT.

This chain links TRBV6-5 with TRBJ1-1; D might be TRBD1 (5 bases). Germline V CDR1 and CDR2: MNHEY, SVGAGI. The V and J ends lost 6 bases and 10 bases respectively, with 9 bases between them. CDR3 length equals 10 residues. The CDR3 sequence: CASSHQGAFF. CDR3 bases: TGTGCCAGCAGCCATCAGGGAGCTTTCTTT.

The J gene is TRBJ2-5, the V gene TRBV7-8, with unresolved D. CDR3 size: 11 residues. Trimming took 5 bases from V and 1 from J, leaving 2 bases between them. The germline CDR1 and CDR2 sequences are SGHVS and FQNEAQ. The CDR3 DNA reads TGTGCCAGCAGCGGCCAAGAGACCCAGTACTTC. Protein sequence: CASSGQETQYF.

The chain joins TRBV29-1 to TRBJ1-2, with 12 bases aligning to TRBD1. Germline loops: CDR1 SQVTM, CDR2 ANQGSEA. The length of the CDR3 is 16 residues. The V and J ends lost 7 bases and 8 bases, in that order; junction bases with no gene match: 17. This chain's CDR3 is CSARHPGGQGAGGYTF. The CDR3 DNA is TGCAGCGCCAGACACCCAGGGGGACAGGGGGCTGGCGGCTACACCTTC.

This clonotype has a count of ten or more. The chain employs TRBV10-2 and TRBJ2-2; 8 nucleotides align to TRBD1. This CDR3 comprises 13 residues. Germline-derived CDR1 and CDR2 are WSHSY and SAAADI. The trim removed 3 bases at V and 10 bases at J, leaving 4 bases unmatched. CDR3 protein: CASSDQGAKELFF. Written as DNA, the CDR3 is TGCGCCAGCAGTGATCAGGGGGCGAAGGAGCTGTTTTTT.

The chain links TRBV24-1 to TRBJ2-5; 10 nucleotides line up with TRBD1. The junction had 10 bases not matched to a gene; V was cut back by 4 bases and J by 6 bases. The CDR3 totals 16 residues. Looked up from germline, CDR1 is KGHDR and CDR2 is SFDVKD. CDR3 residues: CATSEAGQGSLQTQYF. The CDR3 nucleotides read TGTGCCACCAGTGAGGCGGGACAGGGGAGTTTGCAGACCCAGTACTTC.

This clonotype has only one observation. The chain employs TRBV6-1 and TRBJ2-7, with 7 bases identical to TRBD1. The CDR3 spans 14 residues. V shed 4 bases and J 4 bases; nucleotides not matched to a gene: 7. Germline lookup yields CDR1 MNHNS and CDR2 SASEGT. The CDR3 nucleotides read TGTGCCAGCAGTGGAGGGACAGTTGGATACGAGCAGTACTTC. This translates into CASSGGTVGYEQYF.

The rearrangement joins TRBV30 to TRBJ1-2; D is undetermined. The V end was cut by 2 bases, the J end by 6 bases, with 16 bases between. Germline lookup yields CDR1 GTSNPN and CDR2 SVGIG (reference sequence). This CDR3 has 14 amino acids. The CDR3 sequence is CAWSSGRTVNGYTF. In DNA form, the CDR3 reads TGTGCCTGGAGTTCTGGACGGACGGTTAATGGCTACACCTTC.

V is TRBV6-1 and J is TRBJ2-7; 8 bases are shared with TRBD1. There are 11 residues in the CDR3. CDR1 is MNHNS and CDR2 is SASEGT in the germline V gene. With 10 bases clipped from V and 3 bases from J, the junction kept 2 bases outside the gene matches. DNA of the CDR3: TGTGCCACCGACAGGGGCTACGAGCAGTACTTC. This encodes CATDRGYEQYF.

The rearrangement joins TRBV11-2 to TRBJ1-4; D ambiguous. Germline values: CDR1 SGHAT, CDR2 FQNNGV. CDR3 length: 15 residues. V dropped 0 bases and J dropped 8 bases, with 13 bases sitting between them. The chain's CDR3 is CASSLDPYLAEKLFF. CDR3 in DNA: TGTGCCAGCAGCTTAGATCCCTACCTGGCCGAAAAACTGTTTTTT.